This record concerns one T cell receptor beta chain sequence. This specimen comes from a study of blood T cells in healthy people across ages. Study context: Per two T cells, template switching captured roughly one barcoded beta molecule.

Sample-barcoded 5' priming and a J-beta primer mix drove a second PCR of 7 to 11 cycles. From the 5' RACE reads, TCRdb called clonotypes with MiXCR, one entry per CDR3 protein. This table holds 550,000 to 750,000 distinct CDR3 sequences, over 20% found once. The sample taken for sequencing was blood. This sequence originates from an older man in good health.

CDR3 amino acids: CASSLAASGGQETQYF. The CDR3 bases are TGTGCCAGCAGCTTAGCGGCTAGCGGCGGGCAAGAGACCCAGTACTTC. This chain joins TRBV7-2 and TRBJ2-5; 7 bases align to TRBD2. The CDR3 has 16 amino acids. CDR1 is SGHTA, CDR2 FQGNSA, per germline. V shed 0 bases and J 2 bases; nucleotides not matched to a gene: 6.